A selection of T cell receptor beta chains follows, all from one sample in a study of cytomegalovirus exposure and HLA in healthy donors. TCRdb's table, derived via immunoSEQ multiplex PCR, lists solely in-frame clones and lacks some. The repertoire has around 130,000 clones, over 60% of them found once; the top ten carry around 5.8%. The sample comprised PBMCs. The receptors come from a man between 18 and 29 years old in good health and CMV-seropositive. Both conserved end residues are part of each CDR3. A D gene is named only where the DNA matches it firmly. Some rows mark clone size as missing; the rest say once, few, many or name a class of expanded clone.

size	V	D	J	DNA	CDR3
.	TRBV18	TRBD1	TRBJ1-5	TGTGCCAGCTCACCGGGACAGGGCAATCAGCCCCAGCATTTT	CASSPGQGNQPQHF
.	TRBV9	.	TRBJ2-1	TGTGCCAGCAGCCTAGGGGGGCTAAGCTCCTACAATGAGCAGTTCTTC	CASSLGGLSSYNEQFF
.	TRBV19	.	TRBJ1-5	TGTGCCAGTAGACTGACAGGCCTCAATCAGCCCCAGCATTTT	CASRLTGLNQPQHF
.	TRBV6-1	.	TRBJ1-2	TGTGCCAGCAGTGAAAACAGGGCGTACAACTATGGCTACACCTTC	CASSENRAYNYGYTF
once	TRBV15	TRBD2	TRBJ2-1	TGTGCCACCAGCAGAGGGGGCGGGGGGATTTCCTACAATGAGCAGTTCTTC	CATSRGGGGISYNEQFF
.	TRBV30	TRBD2	TRBJ2-1	TGTGCCTGGAGTGGGACTAGCGGGAGATACGATGAGCAGTTCTTC	CAWSGTSGRYDEQFF
.	TRBV5-1	TRBD1	TRBJ1-4	TGCGCCAGCAGCTTAAGGACAGGGGGTGAAAAACTGTTTTTT	CASSLRTGGEKLFF
.	TRBV5-1	.	TRBJ2-1	TGCGCCAGCAGCTTAACAAGCTCCTACAATGAGCAGTTCTTC	CASSLTSSYNEQFF
few	TRBV5-4	.	TRBJ2-3	TGTGCCAGCAGCTTCGGACAGAGCACAGATACGCAGTATTTT	CASSFGQSTDTQYF
.	TRBV5-1	TRBD1	TRBJ1-1	TGCGCCAGCAGCTTGGGGGACAGGGTCACTGAAGCTTTCTTT	CASSLGDRVTEAFF
.	TRBV6-6	TRBD2	TRBJ2-5	TGTGCCAGCAGTTCTAGCGGGAGTTGGGAGACCCAGTACTTC	CASSSSGSWETQYF
.	TRBV6-5	.	TRBJ2-7	TGTGCCAGCAACTTCAAAGGGGGCGAGCAGTACTTC	CASNFKGGEQYF
.	TRBV5-5	TRBD1	TRBJ1-5	TGTGCCAGCAGCTTGATCGGGACAGGGGCAAGCAATCAGCCCCAGCATTTT	CASSLIGTGASNQPQHF
.	TRBV5-8	TRBD1	TRBJ2-7	TGTGCCAGCAGTTTTGGACAGGGTTGGGAGCAGTACTTC	CASSFGQGWEQYF
.	TRBV6-6	.	TRBJ2-1	TGTGCCAGCAGTTACTCGACCCAGGGATCCTACAATGAGCAGTTCTTC	CASSYSTQGSYNEQFF
few	TRBV11-2	TRBD1	TRBJ1-1	TGTGCCAGCAGCTTGACAGGGGGCGGCACTGAAGCTTTCTTT	CASSLTGGGTEAFF
.	TRBV4-1	.	TRBJ2-4	TGCGCCAGCAGCCGGTCCATTTTGGGGGGTCTAGCCAAAAACATTCAGTACTTC	CASSRSILGGLAKNIQYF
.	TRBV28	.	TRBJ1-5	TGTGCCAGCAGCCCTTCTGGGGGCCAGGGTCAGCCCCAGCATTTT	CASSPSGGQGQPQHF
.	TRBV21-1	.	TRBJ2-3	TGTGCCAGGTACAGCGGTTGGGGTGAATTAGAGGACAGGGCCAGGGCACTTTTATCAGATACGCAGTATTTT	CARYSGWGELEDRARALLSDTQYF
.	TRBV6-6	TRBD1	TRBJ1-1	TGTGCCAGCAGTTTAACAGGGGACCCTGGGTCCACTGAAGCTTTCTTT	CASSLTGDPGSTEAFF
once	TRBV25-1	.	TRBJ2-7	TGTGCCAGCAGTGAAAACAGGTTTTCCTACGAGCAGTACTTC	CASSENRFSYEQYF
once	TRBV10-2	TRBD1	TRBJ1-5	TGCGCCAGCAGTGTGAGGGACAGTAATCAGCCCCAGCATTTT	CASSVRDSNQPQHF
once	TRBV6-5	.	TRBJ2-7	TGTGCCAGCAGTTACTCGGGGGGGCAGTACTTC	CASSYSGGQYF
few	TRBV6-5	TRBD2	TRBJ2-3	TGTGCCAGCAGGACGGGACTAGCGGGCACAGATACGCAGTATTTT	CASRTGLAGTDTQYF
.	TRBV27	TRBD1	TRBJ1-1	TGTGCCAGCAGTTTCAGGGACAGGGCCACTGAAGCTTTCTTT	CASSFRDRATEAFF
once	TRBV15	TRBD1	TRBJ2-2	TGTGCCACCAGCAGGTCACAGGGGGCCGGGGAGCTGTTTTTT	CATSRSQGAGELFF
.	TRBV19	TRBD1	TRBJ1-5	TGTGCCAGTAGGGCTGACAGGGGCCAACAGCCCCAGCATTTT	CASRADRGQQPQHF
.	TRBV9	.	TRBJ2-3	TGTGCCAGCAGCGTAGTCAGGGTCGGCACAGATACGCAGTATTTT	CASSVVRVGTDTQYF
once	TRBV6-8	.	TRBJ2-1	TGTGCCAGCAGTCCCCAGCTAGTAAGCTCCTACAATGAGCAGTTCTTC	CASSPQLVSSYNEQFF
.	TRBV13	TRBD2	TRBJ2-7	TGTGCCAGCAGCGCAACAACCGGGACTAGCTACGAGCAGTACTTC	CASSATTGTSYEQYF
.	TRBV5-4	TRBD2	TRBJ2-5	TGTGCCAGCAGCCCTCTAGCGGGGAAAGAGACCCAGTACTTC	CASSPLAGKETQYF
once	TRBV11-2	TRBD2	TRBJ2-3	TGTGCCAGCAGCTCCAGGTGGTCGGGGGGGACAGATACGCAGTATTTT	CASSSRWSGGTDTQYF
.	TRBV6-5	.	TRBJ2-7	TGTGCCAGCAGTACTCAGGGATCTCACTACGAGCAGTACTTC	CASSTQGSHYEQYF
.	TRBV28	TRBD1	TRBJ2-2	TGTGCCAGCACGGACAGGGTAACCGGGGAGCTGTTTTTT	CASTDRVTGELFF
few	TRBV29-1	TRBD1	TRBJ1-2	TGCACCGACACCACCCACAGGGGCGAAGTGGGCTACACCTTC	CTDTTHRGEVGYTF
.	TRBV29-1	.	TRBJ2-7	TGCAGCGTTGTCCCTCGACAGGCCTACGAGCAGTACTTC	CSVVPRQAYEQYF
few	TRBV5-1	TRBD1	TRBJ2-4	TGCGCCAGCAGCTCGATTGACAGGGGAAACAGTCAGTACTTC	CASSSIDRGNSQYF
.	TRBV7-9	TRBD1	TRBJ2-7	TGTGCCAGCAGCTTGACACAGGGGAACTTTTACGAGCAGTACTTC	CASSLTQGNFYEQYF
.	TRBV5-4	.	TRBJ1-6	TGTGCCAGCAGCCCCGGACAGAATTCACCCCTCCACTTT	CASSPGQNSPLHF
.	TRBV5-8	.	TRBJ2-4	TGTGCCAGCAGCTTGTGGACAACGGTAGGAAACATTCAGTACTTC	CASSLWTTVGNIQYF
.	TRBV5-1	.	TRBJ1-4	TGCGCCAGCAGCTTGGGTCCCAGGGCCGGTGAAAAACTGTTTTTT	CASSLGPRAGEKLFF
.	TRBV19	.	TRBJ2-2	TGTGCCAGTAGTAAAACAGGGACGAACACCGGGGAGCTGTTTTTT	CASSKTGTNTGELFF
.	TRBV18	.	TRBJ2-7	TGTGCCAGCTCACGGATCCAGACAGCCACAGGGGAGCAGTACTTC	CASSRIQTATGEQYF
.	TRBV7-8	.	TRBJ1-1	TGTGCCAGCAGCTTAGTGGGAGGGGTAGGGAACACTGAAGCTTTCTTT	CASSLVGGVGNTEAFF
.	TRBV10-3	TRBD1	TRBJ2-7	TGTGCCATCAGTGAGTCGTCTGGGACAGGGGGCTACGAGCAGTACTTC	CAISESSGTGGYEQYF
.	TRBV5-4	.	TRBJ2-2	TGTGCCAGCAGCCCTGCAGGGCCTAGCGACCGACACGCGAACACCGGGGAGCTGTTTTTT	CASSPAGPSDRHANTGELFF
.	TRBV5-6	.	TRBJ2-7	TGTGCCAGCAGCTTGGGAGGGCTTGAGCAGTACTTC	CASSLGGLEQYF
.	TRBV7-9	.	TRBJ1-6	TGTGCCAGCAGCTTAGACAGGGAAGGGGGTAATTCACCCCTCCACTTT	CASSLDREGGNSPLHF
.	TRBV7-8	.	TRBJ1-1	TGTGCCAGCAGCTTACCAGGAGGGCTGGAAGCTTTCTTT	CASSLPGGLEAFF
.	TRBV19	TRBD1	TRBJ1-2	TGTGCCAGTAGTATAGATCAACGGGGCAGGGGGCAGGATGGCTACACCTTC	CASSIDQRGRGQDGYTF
.	TRBV29-1	.	TRBJ2-7	TGCAGCGTTGACGGGGGGCAAACCTACGAGCAGTACTTC	CSVDGGQTYEQYF
.	TRBV29-1	.	TRBJ2-3	TGCAGCGTTGATAACCCCCAGGGCACAGATACGCAGTATTTT	CSVDNPQGTDTQYF
.	TRBV7-9	.	TRBJ2-7	TGTGCCAGCAGCTCGACGGGGTCCTACGAGCAGTACTTC	CASSSTGSYEQYF
.	TRBV14	TRBD1	TRBJ1-2	TGTGCCAGCAGCCAAGGGACAGGGCCTGCTTATGGCTACACCTTC	CASSQGTGPAYGYTF
.	TRBV5-8	TRBD1	TRBJ1-6	TGTGCCAGCAGCTTGGAGCCGGGACAGAATTCACCCCTCCACTTT	CASSLEPGQNSPLHF
few	TRBV6-4	TRBD2	TRBJ2-2	TGTGCCAGCAGTGCTAGCGGGAGCACCGGGGAGCTGTTTTTT	CASSASGSTGELFF
.	TRBV21-1	.	TRBJ2-7	TGTGCCAGCAGCAAAGAAAAGCAGGGCTCCTACGAGCAGTACTTC	CASSKEKQGSYEQYF